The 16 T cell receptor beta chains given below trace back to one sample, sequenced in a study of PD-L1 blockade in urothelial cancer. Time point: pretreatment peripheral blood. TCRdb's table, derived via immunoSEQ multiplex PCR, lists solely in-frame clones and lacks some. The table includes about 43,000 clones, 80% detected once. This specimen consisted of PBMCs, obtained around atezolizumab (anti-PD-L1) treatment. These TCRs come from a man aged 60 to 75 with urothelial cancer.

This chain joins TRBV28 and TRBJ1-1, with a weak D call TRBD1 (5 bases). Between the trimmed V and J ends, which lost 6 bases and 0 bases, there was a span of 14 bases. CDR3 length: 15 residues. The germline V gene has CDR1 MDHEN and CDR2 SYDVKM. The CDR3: CASSLGRGVNTEAFF. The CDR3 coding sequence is TGTGCCAGCAGCCTCGGGAGGGGCGTGAACACTGAAGCTTTCTTT.

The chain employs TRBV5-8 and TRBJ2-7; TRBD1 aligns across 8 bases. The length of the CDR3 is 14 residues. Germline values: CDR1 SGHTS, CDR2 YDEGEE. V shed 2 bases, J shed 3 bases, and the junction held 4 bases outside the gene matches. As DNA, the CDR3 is TGTGCCAGCAGCTTTCGGACAGGGTTCTACGAGCAGTACTTC. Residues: CASSFRTGFYEQYF.

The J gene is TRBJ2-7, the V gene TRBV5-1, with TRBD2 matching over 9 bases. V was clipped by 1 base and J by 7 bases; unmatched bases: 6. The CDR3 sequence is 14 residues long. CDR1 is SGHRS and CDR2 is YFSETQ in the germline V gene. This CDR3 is CASSLYTSGFEQYF. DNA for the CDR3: TGCGCCAGCAGCTTGTATACTAGCGGGTTTGAGCAGTACTTC.

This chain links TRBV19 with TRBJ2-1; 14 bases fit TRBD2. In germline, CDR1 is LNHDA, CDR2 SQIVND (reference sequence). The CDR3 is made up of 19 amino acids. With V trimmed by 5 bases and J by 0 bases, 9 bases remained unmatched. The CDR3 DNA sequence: TGTGCCAGTAGTGGCTCGGGACTAGCGGGGGCAAGCTCCTACAATGAGCAGTTCTTC. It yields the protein CASSGSGLAGASSYNEQFF.

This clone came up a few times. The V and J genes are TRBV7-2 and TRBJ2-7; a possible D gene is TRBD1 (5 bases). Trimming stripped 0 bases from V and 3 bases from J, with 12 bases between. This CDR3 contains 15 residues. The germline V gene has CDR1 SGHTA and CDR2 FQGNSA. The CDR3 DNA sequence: TGTGCCAGCAGCTTAGCCGCAGGGAACAACTACGAGCAGTACTTC. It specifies CASSLAAGNNYEQYF.

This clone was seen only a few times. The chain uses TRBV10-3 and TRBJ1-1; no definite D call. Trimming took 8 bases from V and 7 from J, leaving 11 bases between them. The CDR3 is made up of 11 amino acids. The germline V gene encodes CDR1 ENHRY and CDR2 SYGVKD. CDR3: CAIGQASEAFF. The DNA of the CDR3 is TGTGCCATCGGTCAGGCCAGTGAAGCTTTCTTT.

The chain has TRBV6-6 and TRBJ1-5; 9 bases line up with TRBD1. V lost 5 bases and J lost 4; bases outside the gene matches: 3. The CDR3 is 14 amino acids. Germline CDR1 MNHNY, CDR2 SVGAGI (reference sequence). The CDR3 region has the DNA TGTGCCAGCAGTACGGACAGGGGAAATCAGCCCCAGCATTTT. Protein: CASSTDRGNQPQHF.

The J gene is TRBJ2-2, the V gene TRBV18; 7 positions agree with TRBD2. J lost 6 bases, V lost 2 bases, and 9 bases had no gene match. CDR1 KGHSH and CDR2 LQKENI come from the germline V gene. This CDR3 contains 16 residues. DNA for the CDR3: TGTGCCAGCTCACCAGCCCCTAGCGGAGGTGCCGGGGAGCTGTTTTTT. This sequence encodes CASSPAPSGGAGELFF.

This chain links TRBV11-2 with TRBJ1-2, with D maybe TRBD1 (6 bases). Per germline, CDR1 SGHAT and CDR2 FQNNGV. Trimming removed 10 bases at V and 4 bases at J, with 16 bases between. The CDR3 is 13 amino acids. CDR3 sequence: CATTSGGGYGYTF. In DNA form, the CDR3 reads TGTGCCACCACCTCGGGAGGGGGCTATGGCTACACCTTC.

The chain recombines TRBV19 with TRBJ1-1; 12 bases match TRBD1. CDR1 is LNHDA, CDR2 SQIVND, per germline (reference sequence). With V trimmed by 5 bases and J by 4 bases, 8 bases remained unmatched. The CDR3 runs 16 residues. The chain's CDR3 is CASSGTGGVWGTEAFF. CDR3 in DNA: TGTGCCAGTAGTGGGACAGGGGGCGTTTGGGGCACTGAAGCTTTCTTT.

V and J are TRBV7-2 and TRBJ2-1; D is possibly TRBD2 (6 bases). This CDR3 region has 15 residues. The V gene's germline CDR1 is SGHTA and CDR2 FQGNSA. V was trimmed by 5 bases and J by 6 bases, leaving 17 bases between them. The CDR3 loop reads CASSPDGGAVNEQFF. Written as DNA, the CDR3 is TGTGCCAGCAGCCCAGACGGGGGAGCGGTCAATGAGCAGTTCTTC. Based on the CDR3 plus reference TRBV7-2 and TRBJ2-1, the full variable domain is GAGVSQSPSNKVTEKGKDVELRCDPISGHTALYWYRQSLGQGLEFLIYFQGNSAPDKSGLPSDRFSAERTGGSVSTLTIQRTQQEDSAVYLCASSPDGGAVNEQFFGPGTRLTVL.

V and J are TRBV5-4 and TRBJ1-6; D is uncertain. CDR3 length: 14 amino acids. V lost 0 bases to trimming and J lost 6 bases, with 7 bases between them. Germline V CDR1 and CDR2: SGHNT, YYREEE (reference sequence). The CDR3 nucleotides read TGTGCCAGCAGCTTGGAATCCCTTAATTCACCCCTCCACTTT. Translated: CASSLESLNSPLHF.

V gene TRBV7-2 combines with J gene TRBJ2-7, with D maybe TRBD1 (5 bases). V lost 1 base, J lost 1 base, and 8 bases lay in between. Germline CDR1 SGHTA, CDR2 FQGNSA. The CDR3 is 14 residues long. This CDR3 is CASSLGGGSYEQYF. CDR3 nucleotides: TGTGCCAGCAGCTTAGGGGGCGGATCCTACGAGCAGTACTTC.

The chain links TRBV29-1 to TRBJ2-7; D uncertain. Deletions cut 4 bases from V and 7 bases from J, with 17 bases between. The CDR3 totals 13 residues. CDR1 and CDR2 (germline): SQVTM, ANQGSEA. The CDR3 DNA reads TGCAGCGTTGTAAGTTCGTGGTCGAGGGAGCAGTACTTC. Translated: CSVVSSWSREQYF.

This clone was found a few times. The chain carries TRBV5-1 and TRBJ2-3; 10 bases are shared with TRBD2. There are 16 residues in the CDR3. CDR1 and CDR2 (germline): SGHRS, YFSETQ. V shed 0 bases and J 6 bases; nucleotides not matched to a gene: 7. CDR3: CASSLGTSGLLDTQYF. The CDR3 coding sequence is TGCGCCAGCAGCTTGGGGACTAGCGGCCTCTTGGATACGCAGTATTTT. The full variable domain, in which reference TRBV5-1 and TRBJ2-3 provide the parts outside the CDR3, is KAGVTQTPRYLIKTRGQQVTLSCSPISGHRSVSWYQQTPGQGLQFLFEYFSETQRNKGNFPGRFSGRQFSNSRSEMNVSTLELGDSALYLCASSLGTSGLLDTQYFGPGTRLTVL.

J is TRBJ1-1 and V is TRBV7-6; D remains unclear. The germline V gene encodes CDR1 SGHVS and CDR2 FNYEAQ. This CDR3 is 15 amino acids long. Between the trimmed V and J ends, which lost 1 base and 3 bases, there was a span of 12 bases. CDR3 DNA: TGTGCCAGCAGCTTAGTCAGCAGCGTTTACACTGAAGCTTTCTTT. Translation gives CASSLVSSVYTEAFF.